Presented here are 2 T cell receptor beta chains from one specimen sequenced in a study of cytotoxic CD8 clonotypes in ibrutinib-treated CLL. Repertoires were generated with immunoSEQ multiplex PCR, while TCRdb's copy carries only in-frame clones and drops some. The profile shows 20,000 to 25,000 clones, approximately 68% of them singletons. The sequences come from PBMCs, collected after 24 months of ibrutinib treatment. The receptor set was obtained from a human donor with chronic lymphocytic leukemia.

J is TRBJ1-3 and V is TRBV4-2; the D gene is possibly TRBD1 (6 bases). The CDR3 is made up of 14 amino acids. CDR1 LGHNA and CDR2 YNFKEQ come from the germline V gene. The ends were cut back, 1 base at V and 8 bases at J, with 12 bases in the middle. CDR3 sequence: CASSQAPKGDTIYF. In DNA form, the CDR3 reads TGTGCCAGCAGCCAAGCCCCCAAGGGGGACACCATATATTTT.

The rearrangement joins TRBV6-1 to TRBJ1-3, with 10 nucleotides matching TRBD1. This CDR3 spans 19 amino acids. The germline V gene encodes CDR1 MNHNS and CDR2 SASEGT. Losses at the gene ends were 4 bases for V and 0 bases for J; bases not matched to a gene: 12. CDR3: CASSGPGTGVRLSGNTIYF. In DNA, the CDR3 is TGTGCCAGCAGTGGTCCCGGGACAGGGGTAAGACTCTCTGGAAACACCATATATTTT.